This T cell receptor beta chain appears in the sequencing data of a study of blood T cell repertoires in COVID-19. Study background: COVID-19 samples collected from the United States, Italy and Spain covered acute and convalescent phases. In each case, the material was cDNA or gDNA derived from T cells, B-cell-depleted T cells, or PBMCs.

Original handling: Amplification with reference gene primers provided the estimates of nucleated cell counts. The assay was immunoSEQ multiplex PCR, and TCRdb's table has in-frame clones only and misses some. That table supplies the V and J calls and clone size; D and trimming were determined from the DNA. The table shows roughly 230,000 clones, with 90% occurring only once. The germline CDR1 and CDR2 sequences are SGHTA and FQGNSA. The V end lost 2 bases, the J end lost 2 bases, and 17 bases lay between the germline ends. The CDR3 is 17 amino acids. The V gene is TRBV7-2, the J gene TRBJ2-3; D might be TRBD2 (5 bases). The TCR originated in an older woman with COVID-19, enrolled during active disease. The sequenced sample consisted of peripheral blood. This CDR3 reads CASSLFAGVGLTDTQYF. The CDR3 bases are TGTGCCAGCAGCTTATTCGCGGGTGTTGGGCTCACAGATACGCAGTATTTT.